The clone carrying this TCR beta chain was recorded a few times. The antigen is unknown. V lost 5 bases to trimming and J lost 4 bases, with 16 bases between them. Germline V gives CDR1 SGHVS, CDR2 FNYEAQ. The CDR3 runs to 15 residues. These data come from a study of T-cell memory formation after mild COVID-19. Findings and limits, study-wide: A subset of responding clones appeared in pre-infection memory, suggesting cross-reactive memory joined. Later expanders leaned CD4+, whereas clones that contracted between day 15 and 85 were balanced CD4/CD8.

MiXCR, applied by TCRdb to the 5' RACE reads, yields one record per CDR3 protein. The table has tens of thousands of distinct CDR3 sequences, about 14% seen once. The chain links TRBV7-6 to TRBJ2-3, with D unclear. The sequencing sample was made of PBMCs or a T cell subset sorted from them (not recorded which). The sequence derives from an adult woman who had mild COVID-19 (a few samples of this study predate the infection). Cell type and time point are not known. This CDR3 is CASSPGPSVPDTQYF. In nucleotides, the CDR3 is TGTGCCAGCAGCCCCGGACCCTCGGTGCCAGATACGCAGTATTTT.